There are a few counts of the clone carrying this T cell receptor (beta chain). Germline-derived CDR1 and CDR2 are MNHEY and SMNVEV (reference sequence). CDR3 length equals 14 residues. The V end was cut by 3 bases, the J end by 7 bases, with 15 bases between. TCRdb fed the RT-PCR reads into MiXCR, producing one record per CDR3 protein. The sample carries about 680,000 distinct CDR3 sequences, 14% recorded once. The chain combines TRBV27 with TRBJ1-1; D might be TRBD1 (5 bases). The sample was memory CD4+ T cells from blood. The source of this sequence is a female donor in good health, serving as a healthy control. CDR3 coding DNA: TGTGCCAGCAGTTTGGTTGGGAGGGGCGGTGAAGCTTTCTTT. It codes for CASSLVGRGGEAFF.